Presented here are 2 T cell receptor beta chains from one specimen sequenced in a study of cytomegalovirus exposure and HLA in healthy donors. Using immunoSEQ multiplex PCR, the repertoire was profiled, and TCRdb retains in-frame clones only, with some absent. The table shows about 200,000 clones, with 80% to 85% occurring only once. Material for sequencing was PBMCs. Receptor source: a woman in her thirties in good health and CMV-seronegative.

The V and J genes are TRBV11-2 and TRBJ2-3, with 10 positions matching TRBD1. The V gene end was trimmed by 2 bases and the J gene end by 2 bases; junction bases not matched to a gene: 10. The CDR3 runs to 18 residues. Germline-derived CDR1 and CDR2 are SGHAT and FQNNGV. The CDR3 loop reads CASSLQTGGFRVTDTQYF. The CDR3, as DNA: TGTGCCAGCAGCTTACAGACAGGGGGCTTTCGCGTCACAGATACGCAGTATTTT.

This clone was seen a few times. V usage is TRBV6-5 and J usage is TRBJ1-1; possible D gene TRBD1, 6 bases. Germline-derived CDR1 and CDR2 are MNHEY and SVGAGI. Trimming shortened V by 6 bases and J by 3 bases, and 11 bases separated the two germline ends. This CDR3 spans 13 amino acids. CDR3 DNA: TGTGCCAGCAGCATTAACAGGGACACTGAAGCTTTCTTT. Translating it yields CASSINRDTEAFF.